This T cell receptor beta chain was profiled in a study of cytomegalovirus exposure and HLA in healthy donors. General observations from the study: There were some V segments, including TRBV6-2 and TRBV6-3, excluded as indistinguishable.

The PCR ran on 60 Vbeta and 13 Jbeta primers. The assay was immunoSEQ multiplex PCR, and TCRdb's table has in-frame clones only and misses some. The table shows about 130,000 clones, with about 78% occurring only once. Regarding this clone: Its antigen remains unknown.

The CDR3 extends over 11 amino acids. Trimming took 4 bases from V and 8 from J, leaving 7 bases between them. Germline CDR1 is MDHEN and CDR2 is SYDVKM. The sequenced sample consisted of PBMCs. The sequence derives from a female donor in good health and CMV-seronegative. The gene calls are TRBV28 and TRBJ2-3; D is unresolved. CDR3 residues: CASSSPSTQYF. The CDR3 nucleotides are TGTGCCAGCAGTTCCCCGTCTACGCAGTATTTT.